Presented here are 29 T cell receptor beta chains from one specimen sequenced in a study of early T cells in non-severe SARS-CoV-2 infection. TCRdb re-called the 5' RACE reads through MiXCR, storing one row per CDR3 protein. The data hold tens of thousands of distinct CDR3 sequences, with 18% observed a single time. The specimen comprised whole blood, sampled at baseline. The receptors were gathered from an adult who was a healthcare worker with PCR-confirmed SARS-CoV-2 infection or an uninfected control (not recorded which).

The chain combines TRBV9 with TRBJ1-5; 10 nucleotides agree with TRBD1. Per germline, CDR1 SGDLS and CDR2 YYNGEE. The length of the CDR3 is 16 residues. V was pared by 3 bases and J by 3 bases, with 6 bases of the junction left unmatched. In DNA, the CDR3 is TGTGCCAGCAGCGGAGGGACAGGGGATTTCAATCAGCCCCAGCATTTT. The encoded protein is CASSGGTGDFNQPQHF.

The rearrangement joins TRBV20-1 to TRBJ2-5, with 8 positions matching TRBD2. The germline V gene has CDR1 DFQATT and CDR2 SNEGSKA (reference sequence). The CDR3 totals 15 residues. The J segment lost 9 bases and the V segment lost 3 bases, leaving 15 bases of the junction unmatched. The CDR3 nucleotides are TGCAGTGCTAGGTCAGGGTCTGGAGCGGGAGCGGCCCAGTACTTC. This codes for CSARSGSGAGAAQYF.

This clonotype was found a few times. J is TRBJ2-7 and V is TRBV6-5; no clear D. The CDR3 is 16 amino acids. Germline CDR1 MNHEY, CDR2 SVGAGI. Trimming stripped 3 bases from V and 0 bases from J, with 15 bases between. The CDR3 DNA sequence: TGTGCCAGCAGTTATGCCAGCACGGAGAGCTCCTACGAGCAGTACTTC. Translating it yields CASSYASTESSYEQYF.

The CDR3 bases are TGTGCCAGCACCGACTCCCTAGGGACAGGAGTCAATGAGCAGTTCTTC. Residues: CASTDSLGTGVNEQFF. The V gene is TRBV6-5, the J gene TRBJ2-1; 8 bases align to TRBD1. V lost 7 bases and J lost 6; bases outside the gene matches: 14. This CDR3 is built from 16 residues. Germline CDR1 MNHEY, CDR2 SVGAGI.

The V call is TRBV7-2, the J call TRBJ1-2, with D unresolved. CDR1 is SGHTA and CDR2 is FQGNSA in the germline V gene. There are 14 residues in the CDR3. V was pared by 5 bases and J by 4 bases, with 14 bases between. CDR3 bases: TGTGCCAGCAGCGCACTGTCAGCAACCTATGGCTACACCTTC. It is translated as CASSALSATYGYTF.

This clonotype occurred a few times. The V gene is TRBV11-2, the J gene TRBJ1-3, with 7 bases fitting TRBD1. CDR1 and CDR2 (germline): SGHAT, FQNNGV. This CDR3 has 15 amino acids. V shed 5 bases and J 4 bases; nucleotides not matched to a gene: 8. As DNA, the CDR3 is TGTGCCAGCAGCCCATCACAGGGGTACGGAAACACCATATATTTT. Amino acids: CASSPSQGYGNTIYF.

The V gene is TRBV25-1, the J gene TRBJ1-2; 12 bases map to TRBD1. This CDR3 contains 15 residues. Germline V gene data show CDR1 as MGHDK and CDR2 as SYGVNS. Unmatched junction bases numbered 5, after V lost 7 bases and J lost 2 bases. This CDR3 is CASMGQGARNYGYTF. The DNA for the CDR3 is TGTGCCAGCATGGGACAGGGGGCGAGAAACTATGGCTACACCTTC.

The chain links TRBV4-2 to TRBJ2-7, with TRBD2 matching 10 bases. The V gene's germline CDR1 is LGHNA and CDR2 YNFKEQ. Trimming took 1 base from V and 7 from J; bases not matched to a gene: 7. This CDR3 is built from 15 residues. The CDR3 DNA sequence: TGTGCCAGCAGCCAAGGAGCGGGAGGGCCAGTAGAGCAGTACTTC. As protein: CASSQGAGGPVEQYF.

This clonotype was counted many times. The chain carries TRBV20-1 and TRBJ2-2; D may match TRBD1 or TRBD2 (7 bases each). V lost 6 bases to trimming and J lost 3 bases, with 14 bases between them. Germline V gene sequence: CDR1 DFQATT, CDR2 SNEGSKA (reference sequence). The CDR3 runs to 14 residues. CDR3 bases: TGCAGTGCCAGCAGGGGGGGTGACACCGGGGAGCTGTTTTTT. Amino acid sequence: CSASRGGDTGELFF.

The V and J genes are TRBV19 and TRBJ2-7, with 11 bases fitting TRBD1. V lost 7 bases and J lost 3; bases outside the gene matches: 11. The CDR3 sequence is 16 residues long. Germline V gene data show CDR1 as LNHDA and CDR2 as SQIVND (reference sequence). CDR3 bases: TGTGCCAGTACCCAGTCCCCGGGACAGGGGGTCTACGAGCAGTACTTC. Translation: CASTQSPGQGVYEQYF.

A few counts support this clonotype. CDR3 DNA: TGTGCCAGCAGCTTGTTTTCAGTCTCCTACGAGCAGTACTTC. This encodes CASSLFSVSYEQYF. The V gene is TRBV5-6, the J gene TRBJ2-7; D gene uncertain. This CDR3 region has 14 residues. Germline loops: CDR1 SGHDT, CDR2 YYEEEE. V was clipped by 1 base and J by 0 bases, with 8 bases between them.

The rearrangement uses TRBV7-9 and TRBJ2-1; TRBD2 aligns across 7 bases. Looked up from germline, CDR1 is SEHNR and CDR2 is FQNEAQ (reference sequence). This CDR3 region has 14 residues. The V gene end was trimmed by 3 bases and the J gene end by 6 bases; junction bases not matched to a gene: 5. The CDR3 bases are TGTGCCAGCAGCTTGAGCGGGACTATCAATGAGCAGTTCTTC. Translation: CASSLSGTINEQFF.

This clonotype was counted only a few times. The rearrangement joins TRBV28 to TRBJ1-5, with a possible D match to TRBD1 (5 bases). The CDR3 consists of 13 residues. Germline CDR1 reads MDHEN; CDR2 reads SYDVKM. The V gene lost 7 bases and the J gene lost 6 bases, with 13 bases spanning the gap. CDR3 residues: CASNSVGGQPQHF. The CDR3 bases are TGTGCCAGCAATTCGGTCGGGGGTCAGCCCCAGCATTTT.

The chain is built from TRBV2 and TRBJ2-7; 12 bases are shared with TRBD2. The CDR3 runs to 15 residues. Germline loops: CDR1 SNHLY, CDR2 FYNNEI. The V gene end was trimmed by 5 bases and the J gene end by 3 bases; junction bases not matched to a gene: 5. CDR3 residues: CASSTRLAGVYEQYF. DNA for the CDR3: TGTGCCAGCAGTACCAGACTAGCGGGAGTCTACGAGCAGTACTTC.

This clonotype was seen repeatedly, ten times or more. The chain links TRBV12-3 or TRBV12-4 to TRBJ2-2; the D is unclear. With 2 bases removed from V and 7 bases from J, the gap between germline ends came to 5 bases. This CDR3 comprises 12 residues. The CDR3, as DNA: TGTGCCAGCAGTTTATCTAACGGGGAGCTGTTTTTT. It yields the protein CASSLSNGELFF.

This clonotype was recorded many times. The rearrangement joins TRBV20-1 to TRBJ2-5; the match to TRBD1 covers 7 bases. The CDR3 runs to 15 residues. J lost 2 bases, V lost 0 bases, and 6 bases had no gene match. Germline lookup yields CDR1 DFQATT and CDR2 SNEGSKA (reference sequence). CDR3 nucleotide sequence: TGCAGTGCTAGAGATCAGACAGGGAAACAAGAGACCCAGTACTTC. Translating it yields CSARDQTGKQETQYF.

This clonotype appeared a few times. The rearrangement joins TRBV3-1 to TRBJ1-1; perhaps TRBD1 as D (6 bases). CDR3 size: 13 residues. Per the germline V gene, CDR1 is LGHDT and CDR2 is YNNKEL (reference sequence). Trimming shortened V by 8 bases and J by 2 bases, and 12 bases separated the two germline ends. The DNA of the CDR3 is TGTGCCAGCGGAGGGACATTTAACACTGAAGCTTTCTTT. Amino acid sequence: CASGGTFNTEAFF.

The chain is built from TRBV14 and TRBJ2-1; 8 bases match TRBD1. The trim removed 4 bases at V and 5 bases at J, leaving 10 bases unmatched. The CDR3 runs 16 residues. CDR1 is SGHDN and CDR2 is FVKESK in the germline V gene. This CDR3 is CASSPRRTGKNNEQFF. In DNA form, the CDR3 reads TGTGCCAGCAGCCCAAGACGGACAGGGAAAAACAATGAGCAGTTCTTC.

In DNA, the CDR3 is TGTGCCATCAAGAACAGTGCCACAGATACGCAGTATTTT. This sequence encodes CAIKNSATDTQYF. V is TRBV10-3 and J is TRBJ2-3; D is ambiguous. Germline CDR1 is ENHRY and CDR2 is SYGVKD. The length of the CDR3 is 13 residues. V lost 7 bases and J 2 bases, leaving 10 bases between the germline ends.

This clonotype occurred a few times. The V and J genes are TRBV7-2 and TRBJ2-7; D is tentatively TRBD1 or TRBD2 (5 bases each). CDR1 SGHTA and CDR2 FQGNSA come from the germline V gene. The length of the CDR3 is 15 residues. V was shortened by 1 base and J by 2 bases, with 12 bases between the two germline ends. The DNA of the CDR3 is TGTGCCAGCAGCTTAGACCCGGGACGAGCCTACGAGCAGTACTTC. Amino acids: CASSLDPGRAYEQYF.

The sample holds a few counts of this clonotype. The rearrangement links TRBV5-1 to TRBJ1-1, with unresolved D. Trimming cost V 4 bases and J 1 base, with 11 bases left between them. The CDR3 contains 14 residues. Germline V gene data show CDR1 as SGHRS and CDR2 as YFSETQ. CDR3 amino acids: CASSPLLGNTEAFF. The CDR3 DNA is TGCGCCAGCAGCCCTTTACTGGGGAACACTGAAGCTTTCTTT.

This clonotype was detected many times. V is TRBV4-2 and J is TRBJ2-1; D gene unclear. V lost 4 bases, J lost 7 bases, and 8 bases lay in between. Germline V gives CDR1 LGHNA, CDR2 YNFKEQ. This CDR3 spans 12 amino acids. The CDR3 DNA sequence: TGTGCCAGCAGCCTTTTTCGGAATGAGCAGTTCTTC. Its protein is CASSLFRNEQFF.

The chain links TRBV6-5 to TRBJ1-3; possibly TRBD1 for D (6 bases). The CDR3 totals 13 residues. Germline loops: CDR1 MNHEY, CDR2 SVGAGI. Deletions cut 10 bases from V and 2 bases from J, with 12 bases between. The CDR3 here is CATGRGPGNTIYF. DNA for the CDR3: TGTGCCACCGGGCGGGGGCCTGGAAACACCATATATTTT.

This clonotype has only one observation. The gene calls are TRBV20-1 and TRBJ2-7; no reliable D call. CDR1 and CDR2 (germline): DFQATT, SNEGSKA (reference sequence). V lost 6 bases and J lost 6, with 24 bases in between. This CDR3 region has 15 residues. CDR3 region: CSARYPKTLVFEQYF. In DNA form, the CDR3 reads TGCAGTGCCAGATATCCAAAAACCCTAGTTTTCGAGCAGTACTTC.

J is TRBJ1-1 and V is TRBV5-1; D is unresolved. The CDR3 has 11 amino acids. Germline V lookup: CDR1 SGHRS, CDR2 YFSETQ. Trimming shortened V by 4 bases and J by 3 bases, and 4 bases separated the two germline ends. This chain's CDR3 is CASSEHTEAFF. CDR3 nucleotides: TGCGCCAGCAGCGAGCACACTGAAGCTTTCTTT.

This clonotype was detected a few times. V is TRBV27 and J is TRBJ2-7, with 14 bases lining up with TRBD2. The CDR3 sequence is 18 residues long. The junction had 13 bases not matched to a gene; V was cut back by 5 bases and J by 4 bases. CDR1 is MNHEY, CDR2 SMNVEV, per germline (reference sequence). CDR3 sequence (DNA): TGTGCCAGCAGTCTTGGGACTAGCGGGAGTCCCTTAGGGTACGAGCAGTACTTC. Translated, it gives CASSLGTSGSPLGYEQYF.

The chain combines TRBV21-1 with TRBJ1-1. TRBV21-1 is annotated as a pseudogene. The CDR3 is 14 residues long. CDR3 bases: TGTGCCAGCACCCTACTGACAACGAACACTGAAGCTTTCTTT. This translates into CASTLLTTNTEAFF.

This clonotype was seen more than once but under ten times. The chain couples TRBV20-1 to TRBJ1-1; D is unclear. CDR3 size: 12 residues. V gave up 3 bases and J gave up 5 bases, with 10 bases separating them. Germline values: CDR1 DFQATT, CDR2 SNEGSKA (reference sequence). CDR3 in amino acids: CSARVGETEAFF. CDR3 in DNA: TGCAGTGCTAGGGTTGGGGAAACTGAAGCTTTCTTT.

The gene calls are TRBV6-5 and TRBJ1-6; D not certain. The CDR3 has 13 residues. Per germline, CDR1 MNHEY and CDR2 SVGAGI. V was clipped by 2 bases and J by 10 bases, with 9 bases between them. The CDR3: CASSYRETSPLHF. In DNA, the CDR3 is TGTGCCAGCAGTTACAGGGAAACCTCACCCCTCCACTTT.